This is a list of T cell receptor beta chains from one sample in a study of T cell repertoires in cytomegalovirus infection. Using its own MiXCR run on the reads, TCRdb lists one record per CDR3 protein. The sample lists hundreds of thousands of distinct CDR3 sequences, 25% to 35% occurring once. Their antigen targets remain unknown. The sample in question was cultured PBMCs, obtained from culture after CMV antigen stimulation. These receptor sequences come from a human donor in good health (CMV status not recorded). Some clones in this sample may be carry-over from other donors' samples. The CDR3 runs from the conserved cysteine through the conserved F or W. The D gene is left open where the match is weak. Clone size is shown for a subset of rows, as once, few, many or a class of expanded clone.

D gene: TRBD1
J gene: TRBJ1-6
clone size: -
V gene: TRBV9
CDR3 DNA: TGTGCCAGCAGCGGACAGGGTGGCCAAAATTCACCCCTCCACTTT
CDR3 protein: CASSGQGGQNSPLHF

D gene: TRBD2
J gene: TRBJ2-5
clone size: few
V gene: TRBV19
CDR3 DNA: TGTGCCAGTAGTAGAGGGACTAGCGGGAGAGTAGAGACCCAGTACTTC
CDR3 protein: CASSRGTSGRVETQYF

D gene: TRBD1
J gene: TRBJ1-2
clone size: few
V gene: TRBV7-3
CDR3 DNA: TGTGCCAGCAGCCTTAAAGGAGGACAGGGGGGACGGTTGGGCTACACCTTC
CDR3 protein: CASSLKGGQGGRLGYTF

D gene: TRBD1
J gene: TRBJ2-7
clone size: -
V gene: TRBV6-2/TRBV6-3
CDR3 DNA: TGTGCCAGCAAGCGTGGACAGGGGGGCCTCTACGAGCAGTACTTC
CDR3 protein: CASKRGQGGLYEQYF

D gene: TRBD2
J gene: TRBJ2-5
clone size: many
V gene: TRBV7-8
CDR3 DNA: TGTGCCAGCAGCTACCCCCGGGAGGCCCAGTACTTC
CDR3 protein: CASSYPREAQYF

D gene: -
J gene: TRBJ2-7
clone size: few
V gene: TRBV19
CDR3 DNA: TGTGCCAGTAGTCCGAACGCCAGAGCCGGGGGACGCGAGCAGTACTTC
CDR3 protein: CASSPNARAGGREQYF

D gene: -
J gene: TRBJ1-1
clone size: -
V gene: TRBV5-1
CDR3 DNA: TGCGCCAGCAGCTTGGACGGACCACCTCTAGACTTCTTT
CDR3 protein: CASSLDGPPLDFF

D gene: -
J gene: TRBJ1-5
clone size: few
V gene: TRBV12-3/TRBV12-4
CDR3 DNA: TGTGCCAGCAGTTTATCACAGAGCAATCAGCCCCAGCATTTT
CDR3 protein: CASSLSQSNQPQHF

D gene: TRBD1
J gene: TRBJ1-2
clone size: few
V gene: TRBV19
CDR3 DNA: TGTGCCAGTCTCCCGGACAGGGGGCTTGACTATGGCTACACCTTC
CDR3 protein: CASLPDRGLDYGYTF

D gene: -
J gene: TRBJ2-1
clone size: few
V gene: TRBV7-9
CDR3 DNA: TGTGCCAGCAGCTTAGCGTCTAGGAGGTATAATGAGCAGTTCTTC
CDR3 protein: CASSLASRRYNEQFF

D gene: TRBD2
J gene: TRBJ2-1
clone size: -
V gene: TRBV6-6
CDR3 DNA: TGTGCCAGCAGCGGGACTAGCGGATCCTACAATGAGCAGTTCTTC
CDR3 protein: CASSGTSGSYNEQFF